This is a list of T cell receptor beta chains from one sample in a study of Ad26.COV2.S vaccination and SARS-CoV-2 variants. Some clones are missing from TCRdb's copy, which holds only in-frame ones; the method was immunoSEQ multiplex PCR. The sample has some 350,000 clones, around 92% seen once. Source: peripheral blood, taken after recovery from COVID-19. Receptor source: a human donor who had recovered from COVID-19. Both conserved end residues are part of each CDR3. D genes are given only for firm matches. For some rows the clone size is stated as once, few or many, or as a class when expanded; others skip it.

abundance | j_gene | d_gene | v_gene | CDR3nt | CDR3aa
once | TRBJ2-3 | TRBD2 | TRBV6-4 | TGTGCCAGCAGTGAGAGACTAGCGGGGAGGGATACGCAGTATTTT | CASSERLAGRDTQYF
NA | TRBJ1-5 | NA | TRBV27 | TGTGCCAGCAGTTTTTCCGGGACTCAGCCCCAGCATTTT | CASSFSGTQPQHF
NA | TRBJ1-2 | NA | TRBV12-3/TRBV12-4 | TGTGCCAGCAGTTGGGCCTTAATCGATGGCTACACCTTC | CASSWALIDGYTF
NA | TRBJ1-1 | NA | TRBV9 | TGTGCCAGCAGCCGTGTTGGTCAGGCTGAAGCTTTCTTT | CASSRVGQAEAFF
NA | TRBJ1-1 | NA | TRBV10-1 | TGCGCCAGCAGTGATGCAGTCACGGGCACTGAAGCTTTCTTT | CASSDAVTGTEAFF
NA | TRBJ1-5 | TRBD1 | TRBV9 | TGTGCCAGCAGCGGTGCGGGACAGGCAAATCAGCCCCAGCATTTT | CASSGAGQANQPQHF
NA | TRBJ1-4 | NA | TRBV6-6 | TGTGCCAGCGAAACGGGAGGTTCAATAGCTAATGAAAAACTGTTTTTT | CASETGGSIANEKLFF
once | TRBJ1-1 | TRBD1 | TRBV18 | TGTGCCAGCTCACGATTAACCGGGACAGGGCGGGGGGGCACTGAAGCTTTCTTT | CASSRLTGTGRGGTEAFF
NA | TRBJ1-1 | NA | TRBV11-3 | TGTGCCAGCAGCGTTCAGGAGTACACTGAAGCTTTCTTT | CASSVQEYTEAFF
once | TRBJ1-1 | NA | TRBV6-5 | TGTGCCAGTACAAAATCCGGGGACCAAAAGGCTGAAGCTTTCTTT | CASTKSGDQKAEAFF
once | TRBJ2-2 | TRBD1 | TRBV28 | TGTGCCAGCAGTTTGGGACAGGGGGCCCCGGGCACCGGGGAGCTGTTTTTT | CASSLGQGAPGTGELFF
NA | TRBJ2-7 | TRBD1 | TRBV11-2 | TGTGCCAGCAGCTCGATACACACAGGGGGAAGGGAACAGTACTTC | CASSSIHTGGREQYF
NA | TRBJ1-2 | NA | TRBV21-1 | TGTGCCAGCAGCCATCGGACCGGGACAGGGTCTAGTGGCTACACCTTC | CASSHRTGTGSSGYTF
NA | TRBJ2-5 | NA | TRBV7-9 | TGTGCCAGCAGGTACGGGCTAGCGTACGAAGAGACCCAGTACTTC | CASRYGLAYEETQYF
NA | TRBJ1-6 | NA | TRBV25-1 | TGTGCCAGCAGTGAATCGGGGATAATCGATTCACCCCTCCACTTT | CASSESGIIDSPLHF
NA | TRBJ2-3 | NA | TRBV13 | TGTGCCAGCAGCCCCAGGTCCCCTCGCACAGATACGCAGTATTTT | CASSPRSPRTDTQYF
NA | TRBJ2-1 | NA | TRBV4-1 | TGCGCCAGCAGCCAAGGGGGGGGCTTGCGGGGCCCTCACAATGAGCAGTTCTTC | CASSQGGGLRGPHNEQFF
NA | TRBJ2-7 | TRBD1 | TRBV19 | TGTGCCAGTAGTCCGACGGGACAGCCAAGACTTCCCTACGAGCAGTACTTC | CASSPTGQPRLPYEQYF
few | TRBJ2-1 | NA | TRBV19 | TGTGCCAGTAGTAGACTCGTGTACAATGAGCAGTTCTTC | CASSRLVYNEQFF
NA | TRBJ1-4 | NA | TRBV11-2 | TGTGCCAGCAGCTTATCGGGCAGGACTAATGAAAAACTGTTTTTT | CASSLSGRTNEKLFF
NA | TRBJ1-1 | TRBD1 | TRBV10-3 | TGTGCCATCAAAAAAGAGGTGGACAGGTTCAACACTGAAGCTTTCTTT | CAIKKEVDRFNTEAFF
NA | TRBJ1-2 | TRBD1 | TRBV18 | TGTGCCAGCTTTTATCCGGGACAGGGGCGAGGCTACACCTTC | CASFYPGQGRGYTF